One and the same sample provided the 26 T cell receptor beta chains below, sequenced in a study of blood T cell repertoires in COVID-19. Generated by immunoSEQ multiplex PCR, the TCRdb table keeps only in-frame clones and is missing some. The sample has 200,000 to 250,000 clones, around 80% seen once; the top ten hold over 1%. Sequenced sample: peripheral blood. All receptors derive from a woman in her twenties or thirties with COVID-19, enrolled during active disease.

The chain uses TRBV10-3 and TRBJ2-6; 7 bases fit TRBD1. Losses at the gene ends were 0 bases for V and 2 bases for J; bases not matched to a gene: 1. Germline assignment: CDR1 ENHRY and CDR2 SYGVKD. The CDR3 length is 16 residues. CDR3 in amino acids: CAISESDRTGANVLTF. In DNA, the CDR3 is TGTGCCATCAGTGAGTCGGACAGGACTGGGGCCAACGTCCTGACTTTC.

The chain uses TRBV7-2 and TRBJ2-1, with D possibly TRBD2 on 6 matching bases. V was pared by 5 bases and J by 7 bases, with 15 bases between. The germline CDR1 and CDR2 sequences are SGHTA and FQGNSA. The CDR3 totals 14 residues. This chain's CDR3 is CASSRGLLENEQFF. The CDR3 DNA follows: TGTGCCAGCAGCCGGGGACTGCTTGAAAATGAGCAGTTCTTC.

This clone was found a few times. This sequence joins TRBV9 and TRBJ1-5, with TRBD1 matching 7 bases. The CDR3 spans 14 residues. V shed 4 bases, J shed 4 bases, and the junction held 5 bases outside the gene matches. From germline, CDR1 is SGDLS and CDR2 YYNGEE. CDR3 nucleotide sequence: TGTGCCAGCAGCTCGGGACAGTTGAATCAGCCCCAGCATTTT. Protein sequence: CASSSGQLNQPQHF. Full variable domain (missing parts from reference TRBV9 and TRBJ1-5): DSGVTQTPKHLITATGQRVTLRCSPRSGDLSVYWYQQSLDQGLQFLIQYYNGEERAKGNILERFSAQQFPDLHSELNLSSLELGDSALYFCASSSGQLNQPQHFGDGTRLSIL.

The chain is built from TRBV9 and TRBJ2-7, with D possibly matching TRBD2 (6 bases). CDR3 length: 17 amino acids. Germline V CDR1 and CDR2: SGDLS, YYNGEE. V was trimmed by 0 bases and J by 0 bases, leaving 16 bases between them. DNA for the CDR3: TGTGCCAGCAGCGTAGGGGATAGTAGCGGTATCTCCTACGAGCAGTACTTC. Translation: CASSVGDSSGISYEQYF.

In this sample, this clone turned up a few times. This chain links TRBV25-1 with TRBJ1-1; the D gene is possibly TRBD1 (6 bases). The CDR3 runs to 15 residues. Germline V gene sequence: CDR1 MGHDK, CDR2 SYGVNS. V lost 7 bases and J 4 bases, leaving 19 bases between the germline ends. CDR3 in DNA: TGTGCCAGCAAAGGGGCAGGGGTAAGACTCACTGAAGCTTTCTTT. It yields the protein CASKGAGVRLTEAFF.

The chain has TRBV30 and TRBJ1-6; D is perhaps TRBD1 (5 bases). Between the trimmed V and J ends, which lost 2 bases and 0 bases, there was a span of 8 bases. This CDR3 region has 15 residues. Germline assignment: CDR1 GTSNPN and CDR2 SVGIG (reference sequence). The CDR3 loop reads CAWSSTASYNSPLHF. The DNA for the CDR3 is TGTGCCTGGAGTTCGACAGCCTCCTATAATTCACCCCTCCACTTT. Looking up the rest from reference TRBV30 and TRBJ1-6 gives the full variable domain: SQTIHQWPATLVQPVGSPLSLECTVEGTSNPNLYWYRQAAGRGLQLLFYSVGIGQISSEVPQNLSASRPQDRQFILSSKKLLLSDSGFYLCAWSSTASYNSPLHFGNGTRLTVT.

V gene TRBV9 combines with J gene TRBJ2-5, with D possibly being TRBD2 (6 bases). Germline V CDR1 and CDR2: SGDLS, YYNGEE. The length of the CDR3 is 15 residues. Trimming left V 4 bases short and J 4 bases short, with 17 bases between. The CDR3 region is CASSPLARAGETQYF. The CDR3 DNA follows: TGTGCCAGCAGCCCGCTAGCGCGGGCGGGAGAGACCCAGTACTTC.

The CDR3 DNA is TGTGCCAGCAGCCCTGCAGGGGTCCACGAGCAGTACTTC. Its translation: CASSPAGVHEQYF. The chain employs TRBV6-2 or TRBV6-3 and TRBJ2-7; D might be TRBD1 (6 bases). The ends were cut back, 6 bases at V and 5 bases at J, with 14 bases in the middle. CDR3 size: 13 residues. Germline CDR1 reads MNHEY; CDR2 reads SVGEGT.

This sequence joins TRBV30 and TRBJ2-4; 11 bases agree with TRBD1. The CDR3 has 15 amino acids. The germline CDR1 and CDR2 sequences are GTSNPN and SVGIG (reference sequence). J was trimmed by 7 bases and V by 3 bases; bases with no gene match: 8. The CDR3 sequence: CAWSYGQGAGNIQYF. CDR3 coding DNA: TGTGCCTGGAGCTACGGACAGGGGGCTGGGAACATTCAGTACTTC.

V is TRBV9 and J is TRBJ2-1; the D gene is possibly TRBD1 (5 bases). The CDR3 loop spans 18 amino acids. The germline gives CDR1 SGDLS, CDR2 YYNGEE. V dropped 0 bases and J dropped 5 bases, with 21 bases sitting between them. CDR3 nucleotide sequence: TGTGCCAGCAGCGTAGCTTACCTCACCCCAGGGCGGAACAATGAGCAGTTCTTC. Amino acid sequence: CASSVAYLTPGRNNEQFF.

The V call is TRBV5-4, the J call TRBJ2-7, with 7 bases that match TRBD2. The CDR3 consists of 15 residues. J was trimmed by 0 bases and V by 2 bases; bases with no gene match: 5. Germline-derived CDR1 and CDR2 are SGHNT and YYREEE (reference sequence). The CDR3 reads CASSFVGGSSYEQYF. The CDR3 nucleotides read TGTGCCAGCAGCTTTGTGGGAGGGAGCTCCTACGAGCAGTACTTC.

The genes are TRBV7-9 and TRBJ2-3, with 9 bases aligning to TRBD2. Germline CDR1 is SEHNR and CDR2 is FQNEAQ (reference sequence). The CDR3 covers 17 residues. The V gene end was trimmed by 4 bases and the J gene end by 5 bases; junction bases not matched to a gene: 13. The chain's CDR3 is CASSSPSGGRAIDTQYF. The CDR3 DNA reads TGTGCCAGCAGCTCCCCCTCGGGCGGGAGGGCGATAGATACGCAGTATTTT.

The chain combines TRBV6-5 with TRBJ2-3; TRBD1 matches at 10 bases. Unmatched junction bases numbered 4, after V lost 4 bases and J lost 6 bases. The germline V gene has CDR1 MNHEY and CDR2 SVGAGI. The CDR3 runs to 14 residues. CDR3 sequence: CASSWDRGGDTQYF. In DNA, the CDR3 is TGTGCCAGCAGTTGGGACAGGGGTGGCGATACGCAGTATTTT.

J is TRBJ2-7 and V is TRBV27; 11 bases map to TRBD2. Germline assignment: CDR1 MNHEY and CDR2 SMNVEV (reference sequence). Unmatched junction bases numbered 6, after V lost 3 bases and J lost 5 bases. There are 15 residues in the CDR3. The CDR3 spells CASSFSSGRANEQYF. The DNA for the CDR3 is TGTGCCAGCAGTTTCAGTAGCGGGAGGGCCAACGAGCAGTACTTC.

This sequence joins TRBV20-1 and TRBJ1-2; D unclear. The CDR3 is made up of 9 amino acids. Germline values: CDR1 DFQATT, CDR2 SNEGSKA (reference sequence). V gave up 6 bases and J gave up 8 bases, with 7 bases separating them. The CDR3 spells CSAAPGYTF. The CDR3 DNA follows: TGCAGTGCAGCTCCAGGCTACACCTTC.

The chain uses TRBV7-3 and TRBJ2-2; perhaps TRBD2 as D (5 bases). The CDR3 sequence is 15 residues long. Deletions cut 6 bases from V and 10 bases from J, with 21 bases between. Looked up from germline, CDR1 is SGHTA and CDR2 is FQGTGA. The CDR3 bases are TGTGCCAGCAGAGTACGGGGAGACGTCCGATCGGAGCTGTTTTTT. Its protein product is CASRVRGDVRSELFF.

The chain carries TRBV7-2 and TRBJ1-5, with D tentatively TRBD1 (5 bases). CDR3 length: 14 residues. The germline V and J ends were trimmed by 4 bases and 6 bases, with 13 bases remaining between them. Per the germline V gene, CDR1 is SGHTA and CDR2 is FQGNSA. The CDR3 sequence: CASSSQGGGQPQHF. The CDR3 nucleotides read TGTGCCAGCAGCTCGCAGGGAGGAGGTCAGCCCCAGCATTTT.

V gene TRBV4-3 combines with J gene TRBJ1-1; D is uncertain. This CDR3 spans 13 amino acids. CDR1 and CDR2 (germline): LGHNA, YSLEER. V dropped 6 bases and J dropped 0 bases, with 8 bases sitting between them. CDR3 residues: CASSGNVNTEAFF. CDR3 in DNA: TGCGCCAGCAGTGGCAACGTGAACACTGAAGCTTTCTTT.

The rearrangement joins TRBV2 to TRBJ2-1; 12 bases line up with TRBD2. The CDR3 sequence is 14 residues long. Germline V gene data show CDR1 as SNHLY and CDR2 as FYNNEI. Trimming took 4 bases from V and 7 from J; bases not matched to a gene: 2. CDR3 bases: TGTGCCAGCAGTGTCCTAGCGGGAGGGAATGAGCAGTTCTTC. Its protein is CASSVLAGGNEQFF.

This rearrangement joins TRBV5-1 to TRBJ1-2, with D perhaps TRBD1 (6 bases). Germline values: CDR1 SGHRS, CDR2 YFSETQ. Trimming removed 0 bases from V and 6 bases from J, with 9 bases in between. The length of the CDR3 is 13 residues. DNA of the CDR3: TGCGCCAGCAGCTTGGCGGCAGGGGATGGCTACACCTTC. Amino acids: CASSLAAGDGYTF.

This rearrangement joins TRBV9 to TRBJ2-4; 7 positions match TRBD2. J lost 0 bases, V lost 4 bases, and 4 bases had no gene match. Germline V gives CDR1 SGDLS, CDR2 YYNGEE. The length of the CDR3 is 15 residues. The CDR3 sequence is CASSPGGGAKNIQYF. The CDR3 coding sequence is TGTGCCAGCAGCCCCGGCGGGGGAGCCAAAAACATTCAGTACTTC.

The J gene is TRBJ1-1, the V gene TRBV7-9; no definite D call. The CDR3 contains 14 residues. CDR1 and CDR2 from the germline V gene are SEHNR and FQNEAQ (reference sequence). V lost 1 base and J lost 2, with 8 bases in between. CDR3 coding DNA: TGTGCCAGCAGCTTAGTTGCAGGAAACACTGAAGCTTTCTTT. Its translation is CASSLVAGNTEAFF.

The chain has TRBV11-2 and TRBJ2-4; tentatively, D is TRBD2 (5 bases). The CDR3 covers 13 residues. Looked up from germline, CDR1 is SGHAT and CDR2 is FQNNGV. Trimming cost V 5 bases and J 4 bases, with 9 bases left between them. The CDR3 coding sequence is TGTGCCAGCAGCCCCGGGGAGAAAAACATTCAGTACTTC. This encodes CASSPGEKNIQYF. Complete variable domain (other parts from reference TRBV11-2 and TRBJ2-4): EAGVAQSPRYKIIEKRQSVAFWCNPISGHATLYWYQQILGQGPKLLIQFQNNGVVDDSQLPKDRFSAERLKGVDSTLKIQPAKLEDSAVYLCASSPGEKNIQYFGAGTRLSVL.

The chain is built from TRBV2 and TRBJ2-1; D is perhaps TRBD2 (5 bases). This CDR3 is 14 amino acids long. The germline V gene encodes CDR1 SNHLY and CDR2 FYNNEI. V was shortened by 9 bases and J by 2 bases, with 14 bases between the two germline ends. CDR3 protein: CASRLAETYNEQFF. DNA of the CDR3: TGTGCCAGTAGGCTAGCTGAAACCTACAATGAGCAGTTCTTC.

The CDR3 loop is CASSQDRSGPLHF. Written as DNA, the CDR3 is TGTGCCAGCAGCCAAGACCGATCAGGGCCCCTCCACTTT. The chain combines TRBV4-2 with TRBJ1-6; possible D gene TRBD1, 5 bases. The CDR3 consists of 13 residues. Trimming took 0 bases from V and 13 from J, leaving 10 bases between them. Per the germline V gene, CDR1 is LGHNA and CDR2 is YNFKEQ.

This clone was seen more than once but under ten times. The J gene is TRBJ2-2, the V gene TRBV5-1, with 10 bases identical to TRBD1. The germline V gene encodes CDR1 SGHRS and CDR2 YFSETQ. This CDR3 spans 15 amino acids. The junction had 7 bases not matched to a gene; V was cut back by 4 bases and J by 7 bases. The CDR3 spells CASSKRGQGVGELFF. The CDR3 DNA is TGCGCCAGCAGCAAACGCGGACAGGGGGTCGGGGAGCTGTTTTTT.